This is a list of T cell receptor beta chains from one sample in a study of blood T cell repertoires in COVID-19. Clones were sequenced by immunoSEQ multiplex PCR, and TCRdb holds only the in-frame ones, with some missing. The sample comprises about half a million clones, around 85% of which are singletons, and 3% to 3.5% rests with the top ten. Material: peripheral blood. These receptors came from a human donor in a cohort sampled during active COVID-19. CDR3s include the opening cysteine and the closing phenylalanine or tryptophan. Each record gives: V gene, D gene, J gene, CDR3 protein. The D gene is left open where the match is weak.

>TRBV6-2/TRBV6-3|TRBD2|TRBJ2-2
CASSPLLAGNTGELFF
>TRBV6-2/TRBV6-3|.|TRBJ1-1
CASTPPGHMNTEAFF
>TRBV20-1|TRBD1|TRBJ2-5
CSASSGGVRETQYF
>TRBV10-3|.|TRBJ1-3
CATQPGTAVSGNTIYF
>TRBV18|TRBD1|TRBJ2-1
CASSRGTGAYNEQFF
>TRBV5-3|TRBD1|TRBJ2-3
CARSRGDRGIADTQYF
>TRBV6-5|.|TRBJ1-2
CASTEENGYTF
>TRBV2|TRBD2|TRBJ2-1
CASSEWGGYSGVYNEQFF
>TRBV28|.|TRBJ1-2
CASSFSSGVSGYTF
>TRBV15|TRBD2|TRBJ2-2
CATSRGYPGGPSAGELFF
>TRBV29-1|TRBD2|TRBJ2-3
CSVGAWGEGDTQYF
>TRBV5-1|TRBD2|TRBJ2-3
CASSPILAGTDTQYF
>TRBV5-6|.|TRBJ1-3
CASSLNRVSSGNTIYF
>TRBV11-2|TRBD2|TRBJ2-3
CASRFTGTSGRGGTQYF
>TRBV15|TRBD1|TRBJ1-1
CATSADRDTEAFF
>TRBV10-3|.|TRBJ2-7
CAISEVGGGDEQYF
>TRBV12-5|.|TRBJ2-5
CASGLQEGAQETQYF
>TRBV7-2|.|TRBJ2-1
CASSSGGTSNYNEQFF
>TRBV18|.|TRBJ1-5
CASSTTGLQPQHF
>TRBV6-5|TRBD1|TRBJ1-1
CATGRRGPNTEAFF
>TRBV3-1/TRBV3-2|TRBD1|TRBJ2-4
CASRRGQDNIQYF
>TRBV29-1|TRBD1|TRBJ2-2
CSAGRDRDTGELFF
>TRBV5-1|TRBD2|TRBJ2-3
CASSLYRGRATGTDTQYF
>TRBV6-5|TRBD2|TRBJ2-2
CASRAGGSAGELFF
>TRBV18|.|TRBJ1-6
CASSPARGDSPLHF
>TRBV6-6|TRBD1|TRBJ2-1
CASSYRTGDNEQFF
>TRBV29-1|TRBD1|TRBJ1-1
CSVRTGGNTEAFF
>TRBV29-1|.|TRBJ1-1
CSVEDGGEAFF
>TRBV19|TRBD2|TRBJ2-1
CASRRLAGGFYNEQFF
>TRBV3-1/TRBV3-2|.|TRBJ1-2
CASSPKSRFGYTF
>TRBV5-1|TRBD2|TRBJ2-3
CASSLGLAGAYGGTQYF
>TRBV11-2|TRBD1|TRBJ2-7
CASSRTGAASYEQYF
>TRBV29-1|TRBD1|TRBJ1-1
CSAWGQGISEAFF
>TRBV19|.|TRBJ2-3
CASSIRRDSTDTQYF
>TRBV6-5|.|TRBJ2-7
CASIGGVEQYF
>TRBV4-1|TRBD1|TRBJ1-4
CASSQGQGAEKLFF
>TRBV19|.|TRBJ1-2
CASIPGTAANYGYTF
>TRBV2|TRBD2|TRBJ2-3
CASSEAPSGSGTDTQYF
>TRBV9|TRBD2|TRBJ2-1
CASSVGSGSPYNEQFF
>TRBV27|.|TRBJ2-1
CASSFLNNEQFF
>TRBV30|TRBD2|TRBJ2-7
CAWAEESAGEQYF
>TRBV3-1/TRBV3-2|.|TRBJ1-2
CASSQNRDYGYTF
>TRBV7-9|.|TRBJ1-5
CASSLGAGASFRQPQHF
>TRBV19|TRBD1|TRBJ1-5
CASSRDRGFNQPQHF
>TRBV5-1|TRBD1|TRBJ1-1
CASSPETGATEAFF
>TRBV7-2|.|TRBJ2-1
CASSSLGLTYNEQFF
>TRBV30|.|TRBJ2-5
CAWSLQGETQYF
>TRBV7-2|.|TRBJ2-3
CASSLEGRTDTQYF
>TRBV21-1|.|TRBJ1-5
CASSKLNIRNSLSNQPQHF
>TRBV14|.|TRBJ1-4
CASSQEGATLEKLFF
>TRBV6-1|TRBD1|TRBJ2-3
CASSENRGVDTQYF
>TRBV28|.|TRBJ1-1
CASSFGAANTEAFF
>TRBV28|TRBD2|TRBJ2-1
CASVQTGGSYNEQFF
>TRBV7-2|TRBD2|TRBJ2-7
CASSLPGGGYEQYF
>TRBV3-1/TRBV3-2|.|TRBJ2-7
CASSQSLYEQYF
>TRBV19|TRBD1|TRBJ1-1
CASRIAYRGERTEAFF
>TRBV27|TRBD2|TRBJ2-7
CASSLWTSGNKEQYF
>TRBV5-1|TRBD1|TRBJ2-7
CASSLGDRGPYEQYF
>TRBV18|.|TRBJ1-1
CASRGNTEAFF